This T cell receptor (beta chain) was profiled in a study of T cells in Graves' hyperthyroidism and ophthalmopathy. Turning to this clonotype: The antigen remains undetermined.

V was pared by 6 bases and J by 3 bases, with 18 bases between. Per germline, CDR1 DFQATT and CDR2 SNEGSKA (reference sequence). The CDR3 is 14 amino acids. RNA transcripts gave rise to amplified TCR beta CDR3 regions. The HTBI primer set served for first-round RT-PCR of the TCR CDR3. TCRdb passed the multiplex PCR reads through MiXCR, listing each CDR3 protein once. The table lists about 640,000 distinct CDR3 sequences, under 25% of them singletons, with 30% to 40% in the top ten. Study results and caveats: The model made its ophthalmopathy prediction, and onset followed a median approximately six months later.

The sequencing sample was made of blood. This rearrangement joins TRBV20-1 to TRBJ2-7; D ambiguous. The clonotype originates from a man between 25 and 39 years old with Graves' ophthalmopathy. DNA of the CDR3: TGCAGTGCCAATTTACTAACATTCCGCTACGAGCAGTACTTC. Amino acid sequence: CSANLLTFRYEQYF.